One and the same sample provided the 30 T cell receptor beta chains below, sequenced in a study of human T cells and chemical hapten exposure. TCRdb analysed the RACE reads with MiXCR anew, one entry per CDR3 protein. The table records roughly 72,000 distinct CDR3 sequences, about 9.3% of them present only once. Time point here: patch test 1, 2 weeks after DPC sensitization. The treatment: therapeutic diphenylcyclopropenone sensitization with weekly scalp DPC. Sequencing used whole blood, obtained in connection with sensitization to the hapten diphenylcyclopropenone (DPC). The receptors originated from a woman between 45 and 60 years old with alopecia areata. Some clones in this sample may be carry-over from other donors' samples.

This clonotype has just a few counts. The V and J genes are TRBV18 and TRBJ1-1, with D perhaps TRBD1 (5 bases). This CDR3 has 12 residues. Germline V gene data show CDR1 as KGHSH and CDR2 as LQKENI. V was shortened by 3 bases and J by 7 bases, with 9 bases between the two germline ends. The CDR3 nucleotides are TGTGCCAGCTCACCGGGGCGGATTGAAGCTTTCTTT. This gives the protein CASSPGRIEAFF.

The CDR3 protein is CSVEEGGLGETQYF. The CDR3 DNA reads TGCAGCGTTGAAGAAGGAGGACTTGGAGAGACCCAGTACTTC. V and J are TRBV29-1 and TRBJ2-5; D possibly corresponds to TRBD2 (5 bases). V shed 0 bases and J shed 4 bases, with 12 bases lying between them. The CDR3 has 14 amino acids. CDR1 is SQVTM and CDR2 is ANQGSEA in the germline V gene.

The chain recombines TRBV3-1 with TRBJ2-7, with 9 bases lining up with TRBD1. CDR1 and CDR2 (germline): LGHDT, YNNKEL (reference sequence). The V segment lost 5 bases and the J segment 2 bases; nucleotides outside the gene matches: 4. This CDR3 has 14 residues. CDR3 sequence reads: CASSAGQGTYEQYF. Written as DNA, the CDR3 is TGTGCCAGCAGCGCGGGACAGGGTACCTACGAGCAGTACTTC.

This clonotype came up many times. The rearrangement links TRBV7-2 to TRBJ2-5, with D tentatively TRBD2 (5 bases). Germline values: CDR1 SGHTA, CDR2 FQGNSA. The CDR3 consists of 17 residues. Trimming stripped 0 bases from V and 0 bases from J, with 14 bases between. The CDR3 DNA is TGTGCCAGCAGCTTAGCGCGGAGCGGCCCGTACCAAGAGACCCAGTACTTC. Its translation: CASSLARSGPYQETQYF.

This sequence joins TRBV20-1 and TRBJ2-5, with D possibly being TRBD2 (5 bases). The germline CDR1 and CDR2 sequences are DFQATT and SNEGSKA (reference sequence). Between the trimmed V and J ends, which lost 0 bases and 4 bases, there was a span of 9 bases. This CDR3 has 13 amino acids. The CDR3 DNA follows: TGCAGTGCTAGAGATATGGCGGGAGAGACCCAGTACTTC. Translated, it gives CSARDMAGETQYF.

This clonotype was counted at least ten times. The chain joins TRBV10-3 to TRBJ2-3, with D possibly matching TRBD2 (5 bases). Germline CDR1 ENHRY, CDR2 SYGVKD. V shed 2 bases and J shed 2 bases, with 8 bases lying between them. The CDR3 totals 14 residues. CDR3 in amino acids: CAISEGLPTDTQYF. Written as DNA, the CDR3 is TGTGCCATCAGTGAGGGACTGCCCACAGATACGCAGTATTTT.

The chain employs TRBV5-5 and TRBJ1-5; weak D call: TRBD1 (6 bases). This CDR3 has 15 amino acids. Per the germline V gene, CDR1 is SGHKS and CDR2 is YYEKEE (reference sequence). V dropped 0 bases and J dropped 5 bases, with 12 bases sitting between them. The CDR3 DNA sequence: TGTGCCAGCAGCTTGGCAGGGGAAGGGCATCAGCCCCAGCATTTT. It is translated as CASSLAGEGHQPQHF.

This clonotype has just a few counts. The chain links TRBV5-1 to TRBJ2-1, with a possible D match to TRBD2 (5 bases). CDR3 length: 16 residues. Trimming took off 4 bases at V and 0 bases at J, with 14 bases between the two ends. Germline lookup yields CDR1 SGHRS and CDR2 YFSETQ. As DNA, the CDR3 is TGCGCCAGCAGCATCTGGACTGGTAGCTCCTACAATGAGCAGTTCTTC. This encodes CASSIWTGSSYNEQFF.

The V call is TRBV7-2, the J call TRBJ2-3; no firm D call. From germline, CDR1 is SGHTA and CDR2 FQGNSA. The CDR3 length is 12 residues. V dropped 6 bases and J dropped 2 bases, with 6 bases sitting between them. The CDR3 sequence is CASRLNTDTQYF. The CDR3 DNA reads TGTGCCAGCAGACTTAACACAGATACGCAGTATTTT.

This clonotype was counted at least ten times. The chain carries TRBV13 and TRBJ1-5; D ambiguous. With 5 bases removed from V and 6 bases from J, the gap between germline ends came to 8 bases. The CDR3 runs 12 residues. From germline, CDR1 is PRHDT and CDR2 FYEKMQ (reference sequence). CDR3 nucleotide sequence: TGTGCCAGCAGCCTAAGAGGTCAGCCCCAGCATTTT. It encodes CASSLRGQPQHF.

This clonotype occurred a few times. Germline is not matched at one junction end, which may reflect a read error. The gene calls are TRBV7-7 and TRBJ2-5, with D possibly TRBD1 on 5 matching bases. The V gene's germline CDR1 is SSHAT and CDR2 FNYEAQ (reference sequence). The CDR3 length is 15 residues. The CDR3 region has the DNA TGTGCTAGCAGCTTAGTGGACACCCCGAAAGAGACCCAGTACTTC. Its protein product is CASSLVDTPKETQYF.

The chain carries TRBV7-6 and TRBJ2-3; possible D gene TRBD1, 6 bases. Germline assignment: CDR1 SGHVS and CDR2 FNYEAQ. Trimming removed 4 bases from V and 2 bases from J, with 16 bases in between. This CDR3 spans 16 amino acids. The CDR3 region has the DNA TGTGCCAGCAGCTCCGCTGACAGGATCCCCACAGATACGCAGTATTTT. Translating gives CASSSADRIPTDTQYF.

The chain couples TRBV24-1 to TRBJ1-2; 9 nucleotides match TRBD1. Germline V gene data show CDR1 as KGHDR and CDR2 as SFDVKD. The CDR3 has 16 amino acids. V gave up 4 bases and J gave up 3 bases; unmatched junction bases: 8. The DNA for the CDR3 is TGTGCCACCAGTGACCCCGGGACAGGGCTCGACTATGGCTACACCTTC. Protein sequence: CATSDPGTGLDYGYTF.

This clonotype was counted only a few times. The rearrangement joins TRBV19 to TRBJ2-2; 7 nucleotides align to TRBD1. This CDR3 has 18 residues. Germline CDR1 and CDR2: LNHDA and SQIVND (reference sequence). Trimming took 4 bases from V and 5 from J; bases not matched to a gene: 16. The CDR3 spells CASSTHLFPTGRTGELFF. CDR3 coding DNA: TGTGCCAGTAGTACCCATCTTTTTCCGACAGGGCGAACCGGGGAGCTGTTTTTT.

The table lists this clonotype with a few counts. The CDR3 protein is CASSLQQGPNTEAFF. CDR3 DNA sequence: TGTGCCAGCAGCTTACAACAGGGGCCGAACACTGAAGCTTTCTTT. The chain combines TRBV7-9 with TRBJ1-1; 7 nucleotides agree with TRBD1. V lost 2 bases and J lost 1; bases outside the gene matches: 4. Germline CDR1 and CDR2: SEHNR and FQNEAQ (reference sequence). The CDR3 loop spans 15 amino acids.

The chain couples TRBV6-6 to TRBJ1-1, with 7 bases that match TRBD1. Looked up from germline, CDR1 is MNHNY and CDR2 is SVGAGI (reference sequence). This CDR3 comprises 15 residues. Trimming took 7 bases from V and 3 from J; bases not matched to a gene: 11. In DNA, the CDR3 is TGTGCCAGCATCGACTCGGGGGACAGACACACTGAAGCTTTCTTT. Translated: CASIDSGDRHTEAFF.

This clonotype occurred many times. The chain employs TRBV10-1 and TRBJ2-7; D is perhaps TRBD1 (6 bases). Trimming shortened V by 3 bases and J by 4 bases, and 7 bases separated the two germline ends. The CDR3 has 12 amino acids. Per germline, CDR1 WNHNN and CDR2 SYGVQD (reference sequence). CDR3 sequence reads: CASSDQGYEQYF. The CDR3 DNA reads as TGCGCCAGCAGTGATCAGGGGTACGAGCAGTACTTC.

This clonotype was picked up many times. V gene TRBV5-1 combines with J gene TRBJ1-1; 11 nucleotides match TRBD1. This CDR3 has 14 amino acids. Germline-derived CDR1 and CDR2 are SGHRS and YFSETQ. V was clipped by 5 bases and J by 5 bases; unmatched bases: 5. The CDR3 DNA follows: TGCGCCAGCAGTTCGGACAGGGGGCTGACTGAAGCTTTCTTT. It codes for CASSSDRGLTEAFF.

This clonotype was recorded many times. The chain is built from TRBV25-1 and TRBJ2-1; 12 bases line up with TRBD2. This CDR3 is built from 16 residues. Unmatched junction bases numbered 13, after V lost 7 bases and J lost 9 bases. CDR1 and CDR2 from the germline V gene are MGHDK and SYGVNS. The CDR3 loop is CASTRVSSGRAVEQFF. DNA of the CDR3: TGTGCCAGCACTCGTGTTTCTAGCGGGAGGGCGGTTGAGCAGTTCTTC.

The table lists this clonotype with a few counts. This sequence joins TRBV6-2 or TRBV6-3 and TRBJ2-3; TRBD2 aligns across 10 bases. Germline CDR1 MNHEY, CDR2 SVGEGT. Trimming at V came to 1 base and at J to 5 bases, leaving 6 bases not matched to a gene. The CDR3 runs to 16 residues. The CDR3 protein is CASSYWLAGAGDTQYF. As DNA, the CDR3 is TGTGCCAGCAGTTACTGGCTAGCGGGAGCTGGAGATACGCAGTATTTT.

The table lists this clonotype with a few counts. The rearrangement uses TRBV7-8 and TRBJ2-2; the D call may be TRBD1 or TRBD2 (5 bases each). From germline, CDR1 is SGHVS and CDR2 FQNEAQ. The CDR3 contains 15 residues. Trimming pared 4 bases from V and 0 bases from J, leaving 9 bases between. The CDR3 reads CASSSGPTNTGELFF. Written as DNA, the CDR3 is TGTGCCAGCAGCTCGGGACCCACGAACACCGGGGAGCTGTTTTTT.

This clonotype occurred a few times. The rearrangement uses TRBV28 and TRBJ2-1, with 9 nucleotides matching TRBD2. The germline gives CDR1 MDHEN, CDR2 SYDVKM. There are 14 residues in the CDR3. With 4 bases clipped from V and 8 bases from J, the junction kept 6 bases outside the gene matches. DNA for the CDR3: TGTGCCAGCAGTTGGAGCGGGAGGTCAGATGAGCAGTTCTTC. Its protein is CASSWSGRSDEQFF.

V is TRBV4-1 and J is TRBJ1-2; 7 bases fit TRBD1. This CDR3 is built from 14 residues. Germline V gene sequence: CDR1 MGHRA, CDR2 YSYEKL. V was pared by 4 bases and J by 2 bases, with 4 bases of the junction left unmatched. CDR3 protein: CASSPLQGNYGYTF. The CDR3 DNA is TGCGCCAGCAGCCCGCTACAGGGGAACTATGGCTACACCTTC.

This clonotype came up many times. The chain uses TRBV21-1 and TRBJ2-1. TRBV21-1 is tagged as a pseudogene. The CDR3 loop spans 18 amino acids. This CDR3 reads CASSIRTVDTRINNEQFF. The CDR3 DNA sequence: TGTGCCAGCAGCATCCGGACCGTCGACACGAGGATTAACAATGAGCAGTTCTTC.

This clonotype was seen more than once but under ten times. This rearrangement joins TRBV7-8 to TRBJ2-2; no clear D gene. The CDR3 is made up of 15 amino acids. Between the trimmed V and J ends, which lost 3 bases and 1 base, there was a span of 9 bases. Germline CDR1 and CDR2: SGHVS and FQNEAQ. The CDR3 region has the DNA TGTGCCAGCAGCTTTAGGACCCAGAACACCGGGGAGCTGTTTTTT. Translation: CASSFRTQNTGELFF.

This clonotype was counted a few times. The genes are TRBV7-9 and TRBJ1-1, with D hard to call. CDR3 size: 13 residues. V shed 2 bases and J shed 5 bases, with 9 bases lying between them. Germline lookup yields CDR1 SEHNR and CDR2 FQNEAQ (reference sequence). The CDR3 loop reads CASSLNPGTEAFF. The CDR3 region has the DNA TGTGCCAGCAGCTTAAATCCGGGGACTGAAGCTTTCTTT. The full variable domain, its missing parts supplied by reference TRBV7-9 and TRBJ1-1, is DTGVSQNPRHKITKRGQNVTFRCDPISEHNRLYWYRQTLGQGPEFLTYFQNEAQLEKSRLLSDRFSAERPKGSFSTLEIQRTEQGDSAMYLCASSLNPGTEAFFGQGTRLTVV.

The rearrangement joins TRBV28 to TRBJ2-1; D is possibly TRBD2 (5 bases). V gave up 3 bases and J gave up 2 bases, with 11 bases separating them. Germline V gene lookup returns CDR1 MDHEN and CDR2 SYDVKM. The length of the CDR3 is 15 residues. The CDR3 DNA is TGTGCCAGCAGTTTCGAGCGGCAACCCTACAATGAGCAGTTCTTC. Its protein is CASSFERQPYNEQFF. The full variable domain, rest sourced from reference TRBV28 and TRBJ2-1, is DVKVTQSSRYLVKRTGEKVFLECVQDMDHENMFWYRQDPGLGLRLIYFSYDVKMKEKGDIPEGYSVSREKKERFSLILESASTNQTSMYLCASSFERQPYNEQFFGPGTRLTVL.

This clonotype has a count of ten or more. The gene calls are TRBV24-1 and TRBJ2-1; 11 bases align to TRBD2. Unmatched junction bases numbered 7, after V lost 4 bases and J lost 0 bases. Germline lookup yields CDR1 KGHDR and CDR2 SFDVKD. This CDR3 spans 18 amino acids. The CDR3 sequence: CATSDSGTSGPSYNEQFF. In nucleotides, the CDR3 is TGTGCCACCAGTGACTCCGGGACTAGCGGACCCTCCTACAATGAGCAGTTCTTC.

The chain is built from TRBV5-4 and TRBJ2-5; 7 nucleotides agree with TRBD1. The CDR3 is 13 amino acids. V was pared by 0 bases and J by 4 bases, with 0 bases of the junction left unmatched. Germline V gives CDR1 SGHNT, CDR2 YYREEE (reference sequence). In DNA form, the CDR3 reads TGTGCCAGCAGCTTGGACAGGGGAGAGACCCAGTACTTC. Translation gives CASSLDRGETQYF. Complete variable domain (other parts from reference TRBV5-4 and TRBJ2-5): ETGVTQSPTHLIKTRGQQVTLRCSSQSGHNTVSWYQQALGQGPQFIFQYYREEENGRGNFPPRFSGLQFPNYSSELNVNALELDDSALYLCASSLDRGETQYFGPGTRLLVL.

Concerning this clonotype itself: Germline and junction disagree at one end, which may indicate a read error. This CDR3 reads CVSSVGGAPYEQYF. The CDR3 nucleotides read TGTGTCAGCAGCGTAGGGGGGGCCCCCTACGAGCAGTACTTC. This rearrangement joins TRBV9 to TRBJ2-7, with D maybe TRBD2 (7 bases). Germline V gene data show CDR1 as SGDLS and CDR2 as YYNGEE. The CDR3 is made up of 14 amino acids. Full variable domain (missing parts from reference TRBV9 and TRBJ2-7): DSGVTQTPKHLITATGQRVTLRCSPRSGDLSVYWYQQSLDQGLQFLIQYYNGEERAKGNILERFSAQQFPDLHSELNLSSLELGDSALYFCVSSVGGAPYEQYFGPGTRLTVT.